Listed here are 4 T cell receptor beta chains from one sample, sequenced in a study of OX40 agonist ivuxolimab in advanced cancers. Using immunoSEQ multiplex PCR, the repertoire was profiled, and TCRdb retains in-frame clones only, with some absent. The sample holds tens of thousands of clones, about 83% seen once. This specimen was CD4+ or CD8+ T cells sorted from blood, taken in a trial of the OX40 agonist ivuxolimab. These receptors were collected from an adult with an advanced solid tumor such as melanoma, head and neck, liver or kidney cancer.

V is TRBV7-6 and J is TRBJ2-3; 13 nucleotides match TRBD2. Trimming at V came to 4 bases and at J to 3 bases, leaving 10 bases not matched to a gene. The CDR3 runs 18 residues. Germline V gene data show CDR1 as SGHVS and CDR2 as FNYEAQ. CDR3 DNA: TGTGCCAGCAGCTCACTAGGACTAGCGGGAGTTCTTACAGATACGCAGTATTTT. Encoded protein: CASSSLGLAGVLTDTQYF. Looking up the rest from reference TRBV7-6 and TRBJ2-3 gives the full variable domain: GAGVSQSPRYKVTKRGQDVALRCDPISGHVSLYWYRQALGQGPEFLTYFNYEAQQDKSGLPNDRFSAERPEGSISTLTIQRTEQRDSAMYRCASSSLGLAGVLTDTQYFGPGTRLTVL.

The chain has TRBV6-5 and TRBJ2-1; 9 positions match TRBD1. V trimming: 0 bases; J trimming: 16 bases; junction bases outside the gene matches: 7. Germline loops: CDR1 MNHEY, CDR2 SVGAGI. The CDR3 spans 13 residues. CDR3 loop: CASSYSGGTGFFF. The CDR3 coding sequence is TGTGCCAGCAGTTACTCGGGGGGGACAGGGTTTTTCTTC.

This clone has a single count. The CDR3, as DNA: TGTGCCAGCAGGAGGGACATCCTAGCGGGAGAGCCTGGGGAGCAGTTCTTC. Its translation: CASRRDILAGEPGEQFF. This sequence joins TRBV2 and TRBJ2-1; 10 bases match TRBD2. Looked up from germline, CDR1 is SNHLY and CDR2 is FYNNEI. The CDR3 is made up of 17 amino acids. The V gene end was trimmed by 6 bases and the J gene end by 10 bases; junction bases not matched to a gene: 18.

This rearrangement joins TRBV5-6 to TRBJ2-7; D may be TRBD1 (5 bases). The CDR3 extends over 13 amino acids. Germline loops: CDR1 SGHDT, CDR2 YYEEEE. Deletions cut 1 base from V and 6 bases from J, with 11 bases between. DNA for the CDR3: TGTGCCAGCAGCTTGAATCAGGGCGGCGAGCAGTACTTC. Encoded protein: CASSLNQGGEQYF.